A selection of T cell receptor beta chains follows, all from one sample in a study of molecular identifiers for immune sequencing clone quantification. TCRdb called the PCR reads again in MiXCR, with one record for every CDR3 protein. The top ten clones hold under 0.8% of a sample with 400,000 to 600,000 distinct CDR3 sequences, around 23% of them seen once. The sample consisted of naive CD8+ T cells from blood, with Jurkat cell RNA spiked in. These TCRs come from a human donor in good health. Some libraries in this study had Jurkat cell RNA spiked in. The CDR3 runs from the conserved cysteine through the conserved F or W. D genes are given only for firm matches. Size is stated for part of the rows, as once, few or many counts, or as a class when the clone is expanded.

>NA|TRBJ1-1|TRBV19|once
TGTGCCAGTAGTATTAGACCGAACACTGAAGCTTTCTTT
CASSIRPNTEAFF
>NA|TRBJ2-7|TRBV6-6|few
TGTGCCAGCAGTTACGCCGGGCCTCCCTACGAGCAGTACTTC
CASSYAGPPYEQYF
>NA|TRBJ2-1|TRBV29-1|few
TGCAGCGTTGAAGGGGCCATGGAGCAGTTCTTC
CSVEGAMEQFF
>TRBD1|TRBJ2-2|TRBV30|few
TGTGCCTTAACAGGGGGCAAGGCCGGGGAGCTGTTTTTT
CALTGGKAGELFF
>TRBD1|TRBJ2-7|TRBV28|few
TGTGCCAGCGAGGGACAGGACTACGAGCAGTACTTC
CASEGQDYEQYF
>NA|TRBJ1-5|TRBV5-6|NA
TGTGCCAGCAGCTTCCGGACTGAGACTCAGCCCCAGCATTTT
CASSFRTETQPQHF
>TRBD2|TRBJ2-5|TRBV7-8|many
TGTGCCAGCAGCTCCCTGGATCGGGGGGGCGAGACCCAGTACTTC
CASSSLDRGGETQYF
>NA|TRBJ2-3|TRBV5-8|many
TGTGCCAGCAGCTTTGGGCTCCTTGGAACAGATACGCAGTATTTT
CASSFGLLGTDTQYF
>NA|TRBJ2-7|TRBV4-2|NA
TGTGCCAGCAGCCAAGAAGCGGTTCTAGACTCCTACGAGCAGTACTTC
CASSQEAVLDSYEQYF
>TRBD2|TRBJ2-1|TRBV30|few
TGTGCCTGGAGCCCTAGCGGGTTAACCTACAATGAGCAGTTCTTC
CAWSPSGLTYNEQFF
>TRBD2|TRBJ2-3|TRBV9|NA
TGTGCCAGCAGCGGTGGTTGGGCTAGCGGGCCAGCTACGCAGTATTTT
CASSGGWASGPATQYF
>TRBD2|TRBJ2-1|TRBV4-1|many
TGCGCCAGCAGCCAAGGAGAGCGGGAGTGGCAGTTCTTC
CASSQGEREWQFF
>NA|TRBJ1-4|TRBV7-9|few
TGTGCCACAGGGAAGCTATCTCTCGCAACTAATGAAAAACTGTTTTTT
CATGKLSLATNEKLFF
>NA|TRBJ2-7|TRBV2|many
TGTGCCAGCAGTGAAGCGGTTGGGGCGGTCTACGAGCAGTACTTC
CASSEAVGAVYEQYF
>NA|TRBJ2-3|TRBV15|NA
TGTGCCACCAGCAGAGACAGGGTGGGGCGTACAGATACGCAGTATTTT
CATSRDRVGRTDTQYF
>TRBD2|TRBJ2-3|TRBV27|NA
TGTGCCAGCAGTTTATTAGCGGGGGGGCTTGAAGATACGCAGTATTTT
CASSLLAGGLEDTQYF
>TRBD2|TRBJ2-7|TRBV27|many
TGTGCCAGCAGTTTAGGACTAGCGGGAGCCAGGGAGCAGTACTTC
CASSLGLAGAREQYF
>TRBD1|TRBJ2-5|TRBV6-1|few
TGTGCCAGCAGTGAACTCGGGACAGGGCAAGAGACCCAGTACTTC
CASSELGTGQETQYF
>NA|TRBJ1-2|TRBV20-1|many
TGCAGTGCCTATTCCGGGACAAGCTCAGTTCCTGGCTACACCTTC
CSAYSGTSSVPGYTF
>NA|TRBJ1-4|TRBV5-8|NA
TGTGCCAGCAGCTTGGGGCAGTCGCCCCGTAATGAAAAACTGTTTTTT
CASSLGQSPRNEKLFF
>NA|TRBJ2-3|TRBV11-2|many
TGTGCCAGCAGCTTAATCATCGTCAGCACAGATACGCAGTATTTT
CASSLIIVSTDTQYF
>TRBD2|TRBJ2-7|TRBV20-1|NA
TGCAGTGCTAGAGGACTAGCGGGGACCTCCTACGAGCAGTACTTC
CSARGLAGTSYEQYF